This passage covers 20 T cell receptor beta chains from one sample sequenced in a study of Tregs in tolerant kidney transplant recipients. Recipients received nonmyeloablative bone marrow transplants from related graft donors, with transient mixed chimerism. Produced via immunoSEQ multiplex PCR; TCRdb's table is partial and in-frame only. In all, the sample yields under 30,000 clones. Sequences were derived from CD4+ T cells from blood (PBMCs), sampled 6 months after the transplant. The source of these receptors is a human patient who received a combined kidney and bone marrow transplant. Certain T cells may be donor cells from the graft.

In the case of this clone: The read terminates 3 residues before the CDR3 end, so the remaining end is supplied by the germline J gene. V and J are TRBV5-1 and TRBJ1-2; D uncertain. The CDR3 extends over 14 amino acids. Germline V gives CDR1 SGHRS, CDR2 YFSETQ. V was shortened by 0 bases and J by 0 bases, with 6 bases between the two germline ends. CDR3 DNA, as far as it was read: TGCGCCAGCAGCTTGGTGGCAGCTAACTATGGC. This sequence encodes CASSLVAANYG. The full-length CDR3 reads as CASSLVAANYGYTF.

The DNA read from the CDR3 is TGCGTGGTACGAGGTACCACGTCTGGC. The encoded protein is CVVRGTTSG. The whole CDR3 protein is CVVRGTTSGYTF. The chain links TRBV20-1 to TRBJ1-2; D is unresolved. The sequence runs out 3 residues before the end of the CDR3; the remainder is reconstructed from the germline J gene. The CDR3 runs 12 residues. The germline gives CDR1 DFQATT, CDR2 SNEGSKA (reference sequence).

Of note for this clone: Read sequence stops 3 residues before the CDR3 end, and the germline J gene provides the missing end. The chain couples TRBV28 to TRBJ2-5; 9 nucleotides align to TRBD2. The CDR3 sequence is 16 residues long. Per the germline V gene, CDR1 is MDHEN and CDR2 is SYDVKM. V lost 8 bases, J lost 5 bases, and 15 bases stayed unmatched. CDR3 protein: CASGRGGLAGEETQYF. The CDR3 bases that were read are TGTGCCAGCGGACGGGGGGGTTTAGCGGGAGAGGAGACC.

With regard to this clone: The read falls 3 residues short of the CDR3 end, and the missing part is taken from the germline J gene. V is TRBV20-1 and J is TRBJ2-5; 7 positions agree with TRBD2. CDR3 length: 14 residues. After removal of 2 bases from V and 5 bases from J, the junction contained 8 bases not matched to a gene. Germline V gene lookup returns CDR1 DFQATT and CDR2 SNEGSKA (reference sequence). CDR3 bases read: TGCAGTGCTAGAAGAGCGGGGACGGGGGAGACC. This sequence encodes CSARRAGTGET. In full, the CDR3 reads CSARRAGTGETQYF.

As to this clone: The read ends 3 residues early relative to the CDR3; the germline J gene fills the gap. The chain carries TRBV10-3 and TRBJ1-2; a possible D gene is TRBD1 (5 bases). Germline V CDR1 and CDR2: ENHRY, SYGVKD. V lost 7 bases and J lost 4, with 16 bases in between. CDR3 length: 14 amino acids. This CDR3 is CAITLERGSYGYTF. CDR3 bases read: TGTGCCATCACCCTGGAGAGGGGATCCTATGGC.

Concerning this clone itself: The read ends 3 residues before the CDR3 terminus; that terminus is restored from the germline J gene. The genes are TRBV7-2 and TRBJ1-5; 9 bases are shared with TRBD1. This CDR3 has 16 residues. Germline V gene lookup returns CDR1 SGHTA and CDR2 FQGNSA. J lost 4 bases, V lost 0 bases, and 4 bases had no gene match. CDR3 protein: CASSLAGQGLNQPQHF. The sequenced part of the CDR3 DNA is TGTGCCAGCAGCTTAGCGGGACAGGGCCTTAATCAGCCC.

Remarks on this clone: The CDR3 end falls 3 residues outside the read, so it is completed with the germline J gene. This chain uses TRBV20-1 with TRBJ1-2; 8 bases match TRBD1. Germline CDR1 is DFQATT and CDR2 is SNEGSKA (reference sequence). This CDR3 region has 14 residues. V shed 3 bases, J shed 0 bases, and the junction held 3 bases outside the gene matches. CDR3 protein: CSASGDRTNYGYTF. Incomplete CDR3 DNA: TGCAGTGCTAGTGGGGACAGGACTAACTATGGC.

In regard to this clone: The read finishes 3 residues shy of the CDR3 end, and the germline J gene is used to complete it. V and J are TRBV5-1 and TRBJ2-5; TRBD2 aligns across 10 bases. Germline trimming cut 0 bases from V and 1 base from J; bases unmatched to any gene: 6. The CDR3 runs to 17 residues. The germline V gene has CDR1 SGHRS and CDR2 YFSETQ. Incomplete CDR3 DNA: TGCGCCAGCAGCTTGGGCCCTAGCGGGGGCCTCCAAGAGACC. Translated: CASSLGPSGGLQET. In full, the CDR3 is CASSLGPSGGLQETQYF.

Comments on this clone: The read is 3 residues too short to cover the CDR3 end, so that end is filled in from the germline J gene. This sequence joins TRBV2 and TRBJ2-2; the D is unclear. CDR1 and CDR2 (germline): SNHLY, FYNNEI. The CDR3 contains 15 residues. V lost 6 bases and J lost 1, with 12 bases in between. This chain's CDR3 is CASSPNSRNTGELFF. The sequenced CDR3 bases are TGTGCCAGCAGCCCGAACTCGAGGAACACCGGGGAG.

Of note for this clone: The read is 3 residues too short to cover the CDR3 end, so that end is filled in from the germline J gene. The gene calls are TRBV12-3 or TRBV12-4 and TRBJ1-2; D gene unclear. V was pared by 8 bases and J by 2 bases, with 18 bases between. The CDR3 runs 15 residues. The DNA read from the CDR3 is TGTGCCAGCGGCCGAGCGGAAGGTTACAACTATGGC. This translates into CASGRAEGYNYG. The complete CDR3 sequence is CASGRAEGYNYGYTF.

Turning to this clone: The CDR3 extends 3 residues past the end of the read, so its final part is completed from the germline J gene. The J gene is TRBJ1-2, the V gene TRBV19; 7 bases match TRBD1. The germline gives CDR1 LNHDA, CDR2 SQIVND (reference sequence). The CDR3 consists of 14 residues. The part of the CDR3 DNA that was read is TGTGCCAGTAGCCCTGATGGACAGGTAGGGGGC. Translation gives CASSPDGQVGG. The entire CDR3 protein reads CASSPDGQVGGYTF.

Of note for this clone: The CDR3 goes on 3 residues after the read ends, and that part is filled in from the germline J gene. The chain recombines TRBV20-1 with TRBJ2-7, with no clear D. This CDR3 comprises 13 residues. CDR1 is DFQATT and CDR2 is SNEGSKA in the germline V gene (reference sequence). Trimming shortened V by 5 bases and J by 0 bases, and 11 bases separated the two germline ends. The CDR3: CSARSSSSYEQYF. The sequenced CDR3 bases are TGCAGTGCTCGGTCCTCGAGCTCCTACGAG.

On this clone itself: Read coverage stops 3 residues before the CDR3 terminus; the germline J gene supplies the remainder. This chain links TRBV18 with TRBJ1-3; D gene unclear. The germline V and J ends were trimmed by 3 bases and 2 bases, with 11 bases remaining between them. Germline values: CDR1 KGHSH, CDR2 LQKENI. The CDR3 runs to 15 residues. The CDR3: CASSPTPGPGNTIYF. CDR3 DNA, as far as it was read: TGTGCCAGCTCACCGACGCCAGGCCCTGGAAACACC.

Comments on this clone: The read terminates 3 residues ahead of where the CDR3 ends, so the germline J gene completes it. This chain links TRBV11-2 with TRBJ2-5; TRBD1 agrees at 8 bases. V was clipped by 1 base and J by 4 bases; unmatched bases: 2. Germline assignment: CDR1 SGHAT and CDR2 FQNNGV. The CDR3 totals 14 residues. The CDR3 bases that were read are TGTGCCAGCAGCTTAGGCAGGGGGCGAGAGACC. This translates into CASSLGRGRET. The complete CDR3 reads CASSLGRGRETQYF.

With respect to this clone: The read ends 3 residues before the CDR3 terminus; that terminus is restored from the germline J gene. The V gene is TRBV18, the J gene TRBJ1-5; no clear D. The CDR3 sequence is 13 residues long. Germline loops: CDR1 KGHSH, CDR2 LQKENI. V was pared by 2 bases and J by 9 bases, with 11 bases between. CDR3 DNA, as far as it was read: TGTGCCAGCTCACCAGGACTGGCGGGGCCC. Translating it yields CASSPGLAGP. The full CDR3 is CASSPGLAGPQHF.

Comments on this clone: The CDR3 extends 3 residues past the end of the read, so its final part is completed from the germline J gene. The chain carries TRBV4-1 and TRBJ2-4; D gene ambiguous. In germline, CDR1 is MGHRA, CDR2 YSYEKL. The CDR3 is made up of 15 amino acids. V dropped 4 bases and J dropped 0 bases, with 10 bases sitting between them. The DNA read from the CDR3 is TGCGCCAGCAGCCTTCGCGGCTTAGCCAAAAACATT. This codes for CASSLRGLAKNI. The full-length CDR3 reads as CASSLRGLAKNIQYF.

Notes on this clone: The read terminates 3 residues ahead of where the CDR3 ends, so the germline J gene completes it. This sequence joins TRBV20-1 and TRBJ1-2, with TRBD1 matching over 8 bases. Germline V CDR1 and CDR2: DFQATT, SNEGSKA (reference sequence). The CDR3 has 15 amino acids. V shed 4 bases, J shed 1 base, and the junction held 8 bases outside the gene matches. The CDR3: CSAIRQGPFNYGYTF. The part of the CDR3 DNA that was read is TGCAGTGCTATTCGACAGGGGCCCTTTAACTATGGC.

About this clone itself: Read sequence stops 3 residues before the CDR3 end, and the germline J gene provides the missing end. This chain joins TRBV5-1 and TRBJ1-2, with TRBD1 matching 7 bases. This CDR3 is built from 13 residues. Germline V gene sequence: CDR1 SGHRS, CDR2 YFSETQ. Trimming cost V 5 bases and J 2 bases; bases outside gene matches: 3. CDR3: CASSRDSNYGYTF. Partial CDR3 DNA: TGCGCCAGCAGTCGGGACAGCAACTATGGC.

With regard to this clone: With the read ending 3 residues before the CDR3 end, the germline J gene is used to fill in that end. The gene calls are TRBV5-5 and TRBJ2-5; 7 nucleotides align to TRBD2. The germline CDR1 and CDR2 sequences are SGHKS and YYEKEE (reference sequence). This CDR3 region has 15 residues. With V trimmed by 3 bases and J by 2 bases, 7 bases remained unmatched. Partial CDR3 DNA: TGTGCCAGCAGCTCGCCCAGGGACTATCAAGAGACC. Its protein is CASSSPRDYQET. In full, the CDR3 reads CASSSPRDYQETQYF. The whole variable domain, remainder taken from reference TRBV5-5 and TRBJ2-5, is DAGVTQSPTHLIKTRGQQVTLRCSPISGHKSVSWYQQVLGQGPQFIFQYYEKEERGRGNFPDRFSARQFPNYSSELNVNALLLGDSALYLCASSSPRDYQETQYFGPGTRLLVL.

Regarding this clone: The read is 3 residues too short to cover the CDR3 end, so that end is filled in from the germline J gene. V gene TRBV7-6 combines with J gene TRBJ2-7; TRBD1 might be the D (6 bases). This CDR3 spans 13 amino acids. With 3 bases removed from V and 2 bases from J, the gap between germline ends came to 8 bases. Germline V CDR1 and CDR2: SGHVS, FNYEAQ. The CDR3 here is CASSLDSPYEQYF. The DNA read from the CDR3 is TGTGCCAGCAGCTTGGACAGCCCCTACGAG.